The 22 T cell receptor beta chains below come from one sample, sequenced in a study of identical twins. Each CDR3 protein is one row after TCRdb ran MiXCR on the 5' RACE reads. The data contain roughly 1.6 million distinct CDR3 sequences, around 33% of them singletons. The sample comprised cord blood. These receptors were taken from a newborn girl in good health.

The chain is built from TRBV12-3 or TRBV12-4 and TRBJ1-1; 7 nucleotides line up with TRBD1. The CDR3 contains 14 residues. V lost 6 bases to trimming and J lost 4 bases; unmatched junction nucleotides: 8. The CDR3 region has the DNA TGTGCCAGCAGACCCGACAGGGTGGGCACTGAAGCTTTCTTT. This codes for CASRPDRVGTEAFF.

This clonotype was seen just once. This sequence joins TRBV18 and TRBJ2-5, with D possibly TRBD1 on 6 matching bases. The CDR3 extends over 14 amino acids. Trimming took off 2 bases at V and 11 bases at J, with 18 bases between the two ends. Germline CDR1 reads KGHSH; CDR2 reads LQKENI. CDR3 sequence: CASSPGTTHNEQYF. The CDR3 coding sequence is TGTGCCAGCTCACCAGGGACAACCCACAATGAGCAGTACTTC.

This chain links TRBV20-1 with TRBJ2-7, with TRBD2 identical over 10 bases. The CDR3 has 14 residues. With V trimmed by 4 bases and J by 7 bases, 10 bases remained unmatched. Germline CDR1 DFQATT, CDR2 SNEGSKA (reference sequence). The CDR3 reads CSATLAGDHNEQYF. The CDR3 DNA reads TGCAGTGCTACCCTAGCGGGGGACCACAATGAGCAGTACTTC.

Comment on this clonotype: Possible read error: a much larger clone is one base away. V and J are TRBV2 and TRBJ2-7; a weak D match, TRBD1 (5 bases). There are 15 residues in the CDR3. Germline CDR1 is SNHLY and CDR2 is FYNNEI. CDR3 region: CASSEGGAAPYEQYF. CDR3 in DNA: TGTGCCAGCAGTGAAGGGGGCGCAGCTCCCTATGAGCAGTACTTC.

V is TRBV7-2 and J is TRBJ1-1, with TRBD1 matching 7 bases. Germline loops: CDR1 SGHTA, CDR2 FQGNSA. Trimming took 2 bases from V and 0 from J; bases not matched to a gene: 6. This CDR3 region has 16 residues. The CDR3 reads CASSLPKGTVNTEAFF. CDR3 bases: TGTGCCAGCAGCTTACCTAAGGGGACAGTGAACACTGAAGCTTTCTTT. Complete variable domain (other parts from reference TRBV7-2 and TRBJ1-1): GAGVSQSPSNKVTEKGKDVELRCDPISGHTALYWYRQSLGQGLEFLIYFQGNSAPDKSGLPSDRFSAERTGGSVSTLTIQRTQQEDSAVYLCASSLPKGTVNTEAFFGQGTRLTVV.

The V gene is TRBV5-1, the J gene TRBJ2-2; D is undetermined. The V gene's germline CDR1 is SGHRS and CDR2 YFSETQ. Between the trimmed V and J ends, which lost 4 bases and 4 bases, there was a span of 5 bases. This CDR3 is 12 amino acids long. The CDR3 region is CASSTFTGELFF. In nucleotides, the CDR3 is TGCGCCAGCAGCACATTCACCGGGGAGCTGTTTTTT.

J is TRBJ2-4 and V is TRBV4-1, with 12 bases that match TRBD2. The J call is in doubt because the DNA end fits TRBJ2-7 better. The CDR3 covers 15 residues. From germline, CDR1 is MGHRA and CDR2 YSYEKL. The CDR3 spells CASSQITSGGYEQYF. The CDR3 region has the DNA TGCGCCAGCAGCCAAATCACTAGCGGGGGGTACGAGCAGTACTTC.

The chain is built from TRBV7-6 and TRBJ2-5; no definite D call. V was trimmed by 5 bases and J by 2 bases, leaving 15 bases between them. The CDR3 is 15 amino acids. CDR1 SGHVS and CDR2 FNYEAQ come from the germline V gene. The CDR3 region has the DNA TGTGCCAGCAGCCCGTACACGTTTATACAAGAGACCCAGTACTTC. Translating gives CASSPYTFIQETQYF.

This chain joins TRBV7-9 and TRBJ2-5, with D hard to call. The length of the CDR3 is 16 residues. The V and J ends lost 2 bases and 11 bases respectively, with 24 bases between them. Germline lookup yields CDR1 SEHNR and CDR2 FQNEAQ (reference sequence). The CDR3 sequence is CASSLSYYSLGNEQYF. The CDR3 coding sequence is TGTGCCAGCAGCTTATCATATTATTCCCTCGGCAATGAGCAGTACTTC. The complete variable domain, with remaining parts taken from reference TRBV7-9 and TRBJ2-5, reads DTGVSQNPRHKITKRGQNVTFRCDPISEHNRLYWYRQTLGQGPEFLTYFQNEAQLEKSRLLSDRFSAERPKGSFSTLEIQRTEQGDSAMYLCASSLSYYSLGNEQYFGPGTRLLVL.

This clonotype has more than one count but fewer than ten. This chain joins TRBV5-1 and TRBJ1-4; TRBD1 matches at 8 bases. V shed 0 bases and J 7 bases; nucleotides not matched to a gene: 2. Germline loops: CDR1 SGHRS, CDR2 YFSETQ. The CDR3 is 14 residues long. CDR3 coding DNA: TGCGCCAGCAGCTTGGCCACAGGGGGTGAAAAACTGTTTTTT. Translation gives CASSLATGGEKLFF.

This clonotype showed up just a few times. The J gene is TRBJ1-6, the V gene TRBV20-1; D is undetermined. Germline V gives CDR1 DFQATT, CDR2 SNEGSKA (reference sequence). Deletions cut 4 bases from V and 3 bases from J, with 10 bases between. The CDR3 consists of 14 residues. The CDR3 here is CSATFRFYNSPLHF. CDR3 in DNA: TGCAGTGCTACATTCCGGTTCTATAATTCACCCCTCCACTTT.

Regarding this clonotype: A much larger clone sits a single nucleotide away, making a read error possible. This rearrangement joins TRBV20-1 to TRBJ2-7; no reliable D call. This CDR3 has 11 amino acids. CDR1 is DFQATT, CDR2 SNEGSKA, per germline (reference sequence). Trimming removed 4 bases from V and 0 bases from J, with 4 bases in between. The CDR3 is CSAMASYEQYF. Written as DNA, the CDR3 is TGCAGTGCTATGGCCTCCTACGAGCAGTACTTC.

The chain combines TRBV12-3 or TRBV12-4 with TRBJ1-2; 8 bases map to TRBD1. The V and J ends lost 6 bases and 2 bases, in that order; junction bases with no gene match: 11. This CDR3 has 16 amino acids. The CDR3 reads CASSQYFGQGNYGYTF. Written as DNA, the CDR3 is TGTGCCAGCAGCCAATACTTCGGACAGGGCAACTATGGCTACACCTTC.

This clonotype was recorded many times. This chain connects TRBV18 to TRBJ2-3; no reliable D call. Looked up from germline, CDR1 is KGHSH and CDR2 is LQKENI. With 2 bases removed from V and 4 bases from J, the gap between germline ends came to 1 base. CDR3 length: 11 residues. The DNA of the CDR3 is TGTGCCAGCTCACCATCAGATACGCAGTATTTT. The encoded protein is CASSPSDTQYF.

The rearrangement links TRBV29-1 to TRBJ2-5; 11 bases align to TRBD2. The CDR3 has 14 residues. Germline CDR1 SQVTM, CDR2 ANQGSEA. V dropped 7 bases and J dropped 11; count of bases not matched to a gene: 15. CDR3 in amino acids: CSAGSGRGLDEQYF. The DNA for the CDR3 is TGCAGCGCCGGTAGCGGGAGGGGTCTTGATGAGCAGTACTTC.

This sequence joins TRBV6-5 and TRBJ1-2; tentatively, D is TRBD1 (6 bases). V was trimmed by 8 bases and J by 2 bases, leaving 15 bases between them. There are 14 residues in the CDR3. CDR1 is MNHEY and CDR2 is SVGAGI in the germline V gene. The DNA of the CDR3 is TGTGCCAGCTCCAAATTCGGGACAAACTATGGCTACACCTTC. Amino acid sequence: CASSKFGTNYGYTF.

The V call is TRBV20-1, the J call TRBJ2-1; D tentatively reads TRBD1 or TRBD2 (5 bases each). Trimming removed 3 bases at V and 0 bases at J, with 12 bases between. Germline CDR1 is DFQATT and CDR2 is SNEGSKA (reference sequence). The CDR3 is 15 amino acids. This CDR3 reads CSASPPGRSYNEQFF. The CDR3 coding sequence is TGCAGTGCTAGTCCTCCGGGGCGCTCCTACAATGAGCAGTTCTTC.

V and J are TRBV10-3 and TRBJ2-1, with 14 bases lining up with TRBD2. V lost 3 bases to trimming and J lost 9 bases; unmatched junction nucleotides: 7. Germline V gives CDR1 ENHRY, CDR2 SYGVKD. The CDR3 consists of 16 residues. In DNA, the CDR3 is TGTGCCATCAGTGAACCCGGACTAGCGGGAGGAGGTGAGCAGTTCTTC. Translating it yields CAISEPGLAGGGEQFF.

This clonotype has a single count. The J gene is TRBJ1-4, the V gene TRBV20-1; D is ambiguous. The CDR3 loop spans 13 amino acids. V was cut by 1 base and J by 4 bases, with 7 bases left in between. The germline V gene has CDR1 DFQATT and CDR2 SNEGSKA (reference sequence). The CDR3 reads CSARAGDNEKLFF. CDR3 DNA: TGCAGTGCTAGAGCCGGAGATAATGAAAAACTGTTTTTT.

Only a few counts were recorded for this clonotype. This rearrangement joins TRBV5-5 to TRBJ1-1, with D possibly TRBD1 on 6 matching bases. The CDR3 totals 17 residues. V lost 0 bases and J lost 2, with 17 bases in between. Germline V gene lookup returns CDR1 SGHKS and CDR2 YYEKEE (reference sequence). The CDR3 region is CASSLAGGARINTEAFF. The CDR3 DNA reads TGTGCCAGCAGCTTGGCGGGGGGCGCGAGGATAAACACTGAAGCTTTCTTT.

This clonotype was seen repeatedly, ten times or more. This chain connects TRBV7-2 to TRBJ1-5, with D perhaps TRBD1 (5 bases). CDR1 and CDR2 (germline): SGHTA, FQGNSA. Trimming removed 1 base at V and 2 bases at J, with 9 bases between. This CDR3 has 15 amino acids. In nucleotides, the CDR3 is TGTGCCAGCAGCTTAGGGGGGAAGGGCAATCAGCCCCAGCATTTT. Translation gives CASSLGGKGNQPQHF.

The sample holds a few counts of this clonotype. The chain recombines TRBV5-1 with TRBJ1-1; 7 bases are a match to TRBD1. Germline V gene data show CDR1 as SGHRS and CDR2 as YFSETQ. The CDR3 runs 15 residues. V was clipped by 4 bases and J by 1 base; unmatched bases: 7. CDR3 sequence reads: CASSIRTGGNTEAFF. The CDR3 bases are TGCGCCAGCAGCATACGGACAGGAGGGAACACTGAAGCTTTCTTT.